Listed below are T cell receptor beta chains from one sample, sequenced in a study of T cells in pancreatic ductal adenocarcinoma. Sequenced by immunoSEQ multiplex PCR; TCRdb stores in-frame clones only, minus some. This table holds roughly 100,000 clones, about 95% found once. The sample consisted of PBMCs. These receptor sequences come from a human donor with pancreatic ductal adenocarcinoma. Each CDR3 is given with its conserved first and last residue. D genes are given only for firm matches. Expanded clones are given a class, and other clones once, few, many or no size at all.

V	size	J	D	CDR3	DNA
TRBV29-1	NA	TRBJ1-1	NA	CSVELSPQGEAFF	TGCAGCGTTGAATTGTCTCCCCAGGGTGAAGCTTTCTTT
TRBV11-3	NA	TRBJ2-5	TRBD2	CEAWREGDVHRGETQYF	TGTGAAGCCTGGCGGGAGGGCGACGTTCATCGGGGGGAGACCCAGTACTTC
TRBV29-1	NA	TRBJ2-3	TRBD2	CSVELLAGGNTDTQYF	TGCAGCGTTGAACTACTAGCGGGGGGAAACACAGATACGCAGTATTTT
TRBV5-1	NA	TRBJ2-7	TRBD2	CASKAGPYEQYF	TGCGCCAGCAAAGCGGGGCCCTACGAGCAGTACTTC
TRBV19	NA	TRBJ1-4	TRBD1	CASSTRTGDNEKLFF	TGTGCCAGTAGTACCCGGACAGGGGATAATGAAAAACTGTTTTTT
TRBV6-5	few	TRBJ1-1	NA	CACQGQVGEAFF	TGTGCCTGCCAGGGTCAAGTAGGTGAAGCTTTCTTT
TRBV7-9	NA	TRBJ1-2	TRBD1	CASSLGDRDSDYGYTF	TGTGCCAGCAGCTTAGGGGACCGGGACAGCGACTATGGCTACACCTTC
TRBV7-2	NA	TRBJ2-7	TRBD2	CASSLVVAGGPSYEQYF	TGTGCCAGCAGCTTAGTAGTGGCGGGGGGACCTTCCTACGAGCAGTACTTC
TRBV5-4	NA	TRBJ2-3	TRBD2	CAGGREGTDTQYF	TGTGCCGGGGGGCGGGAGGGCACAGATACGCAGTATTTT
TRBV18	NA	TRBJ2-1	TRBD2	CASSTRTSGRSYNEQFF	TGTGCCAGCTCAACCCGGACTAGCGGGAGATCCTACAATGAGCAGTTCTTC
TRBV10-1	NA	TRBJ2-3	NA	CASSARGWTDTQYF	TGCGCCAGCAGTGCCAGGGGTTGGACAGATACGCAGTATTTT
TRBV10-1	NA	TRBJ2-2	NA	CASSYSGELFF	TGCGCCAGCAGCTACTCCGGGGAGCTGTTTTTT
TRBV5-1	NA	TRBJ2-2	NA	CASSTAPSPGDTGELFF	TGCGCCAGCAGCACCGCCCCTAGCCCGGGCGACACCGGGGAGCTGTTTTTT
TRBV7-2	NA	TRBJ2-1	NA	CASSTYNEQFF	TGTGCCAGCAGTACTTACAATGAGCAGTTCTTC
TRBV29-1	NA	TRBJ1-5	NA	CSAIGDSNQPQHF	TGCAGCGCTATAGGGGATAGCAATCAGCCCCAGCATTTT
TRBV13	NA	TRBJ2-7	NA	CASSLGRASYEQYF	TGTGCCAGCAGCTTGGGCAGGGCCTCCTACGAGCAGTACTTC
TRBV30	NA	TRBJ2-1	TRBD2	CAWSLAGGPYNEQFF	TGTGCCTGGAGTCTAGCGGGAGGGCCCTACAATGAGCAGTTCTTC
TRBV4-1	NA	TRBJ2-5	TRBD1	CASSLPGQGDQETQYF	TGCGCCAGCAGCCTCCCCGGACAGGGGGATCAAGAGACCCAGTACTTC
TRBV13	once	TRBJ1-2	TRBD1	CASSLGKGAQDGYTF	TGTGCCAGCAGCTTAGGCAAGGGGGCGCAAGATGGCTACACCTTC
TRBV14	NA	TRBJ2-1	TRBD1	CASSPLWGQNYNEQFF	TGTGCCAGCAGCCCCCTATGGGGACAGAACTACAATGAGCAGTTCTTC
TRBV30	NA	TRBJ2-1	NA	CAWNLGHNEQFF	TGTGCCTGGAATTTGGGGCACAATGAGCAGTTCTTC
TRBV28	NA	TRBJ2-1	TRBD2	CASTRTSGRNEQFF	TGTGCCAGCACCAGGACTAGCGGGAGGAATGAGCAGTTCTTC
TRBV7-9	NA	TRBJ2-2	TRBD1	CASSQRDSLNTGELFF	TGTGCCAGCAGCCAACGGGACAGTCTGAACACCGGGGAGCTGTTTTTT
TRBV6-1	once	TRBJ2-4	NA	CASSAGAVAKNIQYF	TGTGCCAGCAGTGCTGGGGCAGTGGCCAAAAACATTCAGTACTTC
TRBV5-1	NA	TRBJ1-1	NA	CASSLQGTEAFF	TGCGCCAGCAGCTTGCAGGGGACTGAAGCTTTCTTT
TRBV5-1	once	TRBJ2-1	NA	CASSLGGPNNEQFF	TGCGCCAGCAGCTTGGGGGGCCCTAACAATGAGCAGTTCTTC
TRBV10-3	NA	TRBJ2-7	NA	CAISGAEEQYF	TGTGCCATCAGTGGGGCCGAAGAGCAGTACTTC
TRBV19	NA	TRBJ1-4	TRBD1	CASTETGGEKLFF	TGTGCCAGTACAGAGACAGGGGGCGAAAAACTGTTTTTT